These T cell receptor beta chains were read from a single sample in a study of CD8 T cells in Susac syndrome. TCRdb redid the calling of the immunoSEQ multiplex PCR reads with MiXCR, one entry per CDR3 protein. The sample records roughly 130,000 distinct CDR3 sequences, just over 95% being singletons. The material sequenced was CD4+ T cells from PBMCs. Receptor source: a human donor with Susac syndrome. Both conserved end residues are part of each CDR3. The order of the fields is clone size, J gene, D gene, V gene, CDR3 protein, CDR3 DNA. A D gene is named only where the DNA matches it firmly. Clone size is not always given. Where it is, it says once, few, many or a class for expanded clones.

clone_size: -; j_call: TRBJ2-5; d_call: -; v_call: TRBV20-1; cdr3_aa: CSEGTNGETQYF; cdr3_nt: TGCAGTGAGGGTACGAATGGAGAGACCCAGTACTTC
clone_size: -; j_call: TRBJ2-1; d_call: -; v_call: TRBV4-3; cdr3_aa: CASSQDGGNEQFF; cdr3_nt: TGCGCCAGCAGCCAAGATGGGGGGAATGAGCAGTTCTTC
clone_size: -; j_call: TRBJ1-5; d_call: -; v_call: TRBV4-3; cdr3_aa: CASSQERVNQPQHF; cdr3_nt: TGCGCCAGCAGCCAAGAGAGGGTCAATCAGCCCCAGCATTTT
clone_size: -; j_call: TRBJ2-1; d_call: -; v_call: TRBV4-3; cdr3_aa: CASSLQRDTYNEQFF; cdr3_nt: TGCGCCAGCAGCCTCCAGCGGGACACCTACAATGAGCAGTTCTTC
clone_size: -; j_call: TRBJ1-5; d_call: -; v_call: TRBV2; cdr3_aa: CASSGSGRLSQPQHF; cdr3_nt: TGTGCCAGCAGTGGGTCAGGGAGGTTGAGTCAGCCCCAGCATTTT
clone_size: -; j_call: TRBJ1-1; d_call: -; v_call: TRBV19; cdr3_aa: CASSISLTTEAFF; cdr3_nt: TGTGCCAGTAGTATATCGTTGACGACTGAAGCTTTCTTT
clone_size: -; j_call: TRBJ2-1; d_call: -; v_call: TRBV29-1; cdr3_aa: CSVEGTTGFKQFF; cdr3_nt: TGCAGCGTTGAAGGGACTACGGGATTCAAGCAGTTCTTC
clone_size: once; j_call: TRBJ2-2; d_call: -; v_call: TRBV5-6; cdr3_aa: CASSLDPTGELFF; cdr3_nt: TGTGCCAGCAGCCTAGACCCCACCGGGGAGCTGTTTTTT
clone_size: -; j_call: TRBJ1-2; d_call: -; v_call: TRBV20-1; cdr3_aa: CSASRPGEGGGYTF; cdr3_nt: TGCAGTGCCTCTAGACCGGGTGAGGGTGGTGGCTACACCTTC
clone_size: -; j_call: TRBJ2-7; d_call: -; v_call: TRBV28; cdr3_aa: CASSPRTVSSYEQYF; cdr3_nt: TGTGCCAGCAGTCCCCGGACGGTGAGCTCCTACGAGCAGTACTTC
clone_size: -; j_call: TRBJ1-2; d_call: -; v_call: TRBV4-2; cdr3_aa: CASSPEGGAYGYTF; cdr3_nt: TGTGCCAGCAGCCCTGAGGGGGGAGCCTATGGCTACACCTTC
clone_size: -; j_call: TRBJ2-7; d_call: -; v_call: TRBV12-3/TRBV12-4; cdr3_aa: CASSRTVGQSYEQYF; cdr3_nt: TGTGCCAGCAGTCGAACCGTTGGACAGTCCTACGAGCAGTACTTC
clone_size: -; j_call: TRBJ1-2; d_call: -; v_call: TRBV20-1; cdr3_aa: CSAWGWTKDSYGYTF; cdr3_nt: TGCAGTGCTTGGGGATGGACGAAAGATTCCTATGGCTACACCTTC
clone_size: -; j_call: TRBJ1-5; d_call: -; v_call: TRBV6-6; cdr3_aa: CASSYPTGGSNQPQHF; cdr3_nt: TGTGCCAGCAGTTACCCCACAGGAGGTAGCAATCAGCCCCAGCATTTT
clone_size: -; j_call: TRBJ1-2; d_call: TRBD1; v_call: TRBV5-4; cdr3_aa: CASSWTGSYGYTF; cdr3_nt: TGTGCCAGCAGCTGGACAGGGTCCTATGGCTACACCTTC
clone_size: -; j_call: TRBJ1-3; d_call: -; v_call: TRBV20-1; cdr3_aa: CSARDPGKGNTIYF; cdr3_nt: TGCAGTGCTAGAGATCCGGGGAAAGGAAACACCATATATTTT
clone_size: -; j_call: TRBJ1-5; d_call: -; v_call: TRBV20-1; cdr3_aa: CSARPEWDSNQPQHF; cdr3_nt: TGCAGTGCTAGACCTGAATGGGATAGCAATCAGCCCCAGCATTTT
clone_size: -; j_call: TRBJ1-5; d_call: -; v_call: TRBV28; cdr3_aa: CASSFWAQPQHF; cdr3_nt: TGTGCCAGCAGTTTCTGGGCACAGCCCCAGCATTTT
clone_size: -; j_call: TRBJ2-4; d_call: TRBD2; v_call: TRBV29-1; cdr3_aa: CSVDLGGNIQYF; cdr3_nt: TGCAGCGTTGATCTGGGAGGGAACATTCAGTACTTC
clone_size: -; j_call: TRBJ2-5; d_call: -; v_call: TRBV5-1; cdr3_aa: CASSFGRTSPETQYF; cdr3_nt: TGCGCCAGCAGCTTTGGGCGGACCTCTCCAGAGACCCAGTACTTC
clone_size: -; j_call: TRBJ2-6; d_call: -; v_call: TRBV7-2; cdr3_aa: CASSISTGSSGANVLTF; cdr3_nt: TGTGCCAGCAGCATAAGCACAGGGAGCTCTGGGGCCAACGTCCTGACTTTC
clone_size: -; j_call: TRBJ2-5; d_call: TRBD2; v_call: TRBV4-1; cdr3_aa: CASSQDSGRETQYF; cdr3_nt: TGCGCCAGCAGCCAAGATAGCGGGCGGGAGACCCAGTACTTC
clone_size: -; j_call: TRBJ1-5; d_call: -; v_call: TRBV15; cdr3_aa: CATSSRPTRAYSNQPQHF; cdr3_nt: TGTGCCACCAGCAGTAGACCCACACGGGCTTATAGCAATCAGCCCCAGCATTTT
clone_size: once; j_call: TRBJ2-1; d_call: -; v_call: TRBV5-1; cdr3_aa: CASSLEGTYNEQFF; cdr3_nt: TGCGCCAGCAGCTTGGAAGGGACATACAATGAGCAGTTCTTC
clone_size: -; j_call: TRBJ2-7; d_call: -; v_call: TRBV29-1; cdr3_aa: CSVRTSYEQYF; cdr3_nt: TGCAGCGTGAGGACCTCCTACGAGCAGTACTTC
clone_size: once; j_call: TRBJ1-2; d_call: -; v_call: TRBV28; cdr3_aa: CASSPKEVSYTF; cdr3_nt: TGTGCCAGCAGTCCGAAGGAAGTTAGCTACACCTTC
clone_size: -; j_call: TRBJ2-7; d_call: TRBD2; v_call: TRBV28; cdr3_aa: CASSSPWGGRYEQYF; cdr3_nt: TGTGCCAGCAGTTCGCCTTGGGGGGGGAGATACGAGCAGTACTTC
clone_size: -; j_call: TRBJ1-2; d_call: -; v_call: TRBV29-1; cdr3_aa: CSDLQGLLNYGYTF; cdr3_nt: TGCAGCGACCTCCAGGGGCTACTAAACTATGGCTACACCTTC
clone_size: -; j_call: TRBJ1-2; d_call: -; v_call: TRBV30; cdr3_aa: CAWTRKDGYTF; cdr3_nt: TGTGCCTGGACCCGTAAGGATGGCTACACCTTC
clone_size: -; j_call: TRBJ2-5; d_call: TRBD2; v_call: TRBV20-1; cdr3_aa: CSAMGDYETQYF; cdr3_nt: TGCAGTGCTATGGGGGACTATGAGACCCAGTACTTC
clone_size: -; j_call: TRBJ1-1; d_call: -; v_call: TRBV20-1; cdr3_aa: CSASAQLNTEAFF; cdr3_nt: TGCAGTGCTAGCGCCCAGCTTAACACTGAAGCTTTCTTT